One T cell receptor (beta chain) is described in this entry. What it binds is not known. This sample stems from a study of identical twins. General study results and limits: A lower insertion count was a feature of abundant cord blood beta clonotypes, with no such feature in memory repertoires.

TCRdb processed the 5' RACE reads anew with MiXCR; each CDR3 protein has one entry. The sample has 600,000 to 800,000 distinct CDR3 sequences, approximately 21% seen once; the top ten hold roughly 4%. The sample was also linked to a second study, of T cells expressing NK-cell markers.

Material: PBMCs. This sequence originates from a young woman in good health.

The CDR3 DNA reads as TGTGCCAGCAGTCCTGACAGGGGGCAGGCCGAGCAGTACTTC. Translating gives CASSPDRGQAEQYF. The chain carries TRBV12-3 or TRBV12-4 and TRBJ2-7; 10 nucleotides match TRBD1. With 5 bases clipped from V and 6 bases from J, the junction kept 7 bases outside the gene matches. The CDR3 has 14 amino acids.